The clone carrying this TCR beta chain was counted between two and nine times. This CDR3 contains 15 residues. Per germline, CDR1 SEHNR and CDR2 FQNEAQ (reference sequence). V was cut by 5 bases and J by 2 bases, with 15 bases left in between. The data derive from a study of tumour-infiltrating T cells in Burkitt lymphoma. About the study: Survival, overall and progression-free, tracked with productive clonality.

The repertoire was sequenced with immunoSEQ multiplex PCR; TCRdb's copy has only in-frame clones and lacks some. This table holds under 8,000 clones, around a tenth found once. The sequencing input was tumor tissue. This chain connects TRBV7-9 to TRBJ1-1, with no clear D. The TCR comes from a human donor with diffuse large B-cell lymphoma. For the CDR3, the DNA is TGTGCCAGCAGCCAGATGGATAGGGCAAACACTGAAGCTTTCTTT. Translated: CASSQMDRANTEAFF.